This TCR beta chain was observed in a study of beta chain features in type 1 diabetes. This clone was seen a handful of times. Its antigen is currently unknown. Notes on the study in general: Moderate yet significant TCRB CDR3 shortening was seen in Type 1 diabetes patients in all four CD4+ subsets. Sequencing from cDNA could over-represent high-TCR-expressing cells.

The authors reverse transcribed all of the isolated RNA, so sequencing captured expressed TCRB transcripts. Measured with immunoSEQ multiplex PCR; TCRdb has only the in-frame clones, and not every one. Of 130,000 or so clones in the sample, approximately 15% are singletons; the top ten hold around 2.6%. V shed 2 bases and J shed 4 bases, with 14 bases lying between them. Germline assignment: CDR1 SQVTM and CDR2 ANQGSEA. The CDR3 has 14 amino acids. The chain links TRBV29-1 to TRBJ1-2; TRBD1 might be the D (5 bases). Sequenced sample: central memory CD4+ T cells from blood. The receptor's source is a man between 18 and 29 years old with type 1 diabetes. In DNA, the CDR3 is TGCAGCGTTGAACTCCAGGGTTCCCTCTATGGCTACACCTTC. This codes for CSVELQGSLYGYTF.